One and the same sample provided the 10 T cell receptor beta chains below, sequenced in a study of cytomegalovirus exposure and HLA in healthy donors. PCR amplification relied on 60 Vbeta primers (plus 13 Jbeta primers). TCRdb keeps only in-frame clones here, not all; method: immunoSEQ multiplex PCR. Of 170,000 or so clones listed, 80% to 90% were seen once; the top ten hold about 4.9%. Sequencing was performed on PBMCs. The receptors originated from a girl aged 10-17 years in good health and CMV-seropositive.

This rearrangement joins TRBV5-1 to TRBJ2-2; D is perhaps TRBD1 (6 bases). Looked up from germline, CDR1 is SGHRS and CDR2 is YFSETQ. The CDR3 length is 17 residues. Between the trimmed V and J ends, which lost 0 bases and 4 bases, there was a span of 16 bases. This chain's CDR3 is CASSLAAAGAVTGELFF. CDR3 DNA sequence: TGCGCCAGCAGCTTGGCCGCCGCAGGGGCGGTCACCGGGGAGCTGTTTTTT.

This sequence joins TRBV7-6 and TRBJ1-2; TRBD1 matches at 8 bases. The CDR3 contains 13 residues. CDR1 is SGHVS, CDR2 FNYEAQ, per germline. The junction had 2 bases not matched to a gene; V was cut back by 5 bases and J by 3 bases. The DNA of the CDR3 is TGTGCCAGCAGCCCGGACAGGGACTATGGCTACACCTTC. This codes for CASSPDRDYGYTF.

The chain employs TRBV28 and TRBJ1-2; D is possibly TRBD1 (6 bases). V lost 6 bases and J lost 8, with 19 bases in between. There are 14 residues in the CDR3. Germline V CDR1 and CDR2: MDHEN, SYDVKM. CDR3 bases: TGTGCCAGCAGCCTCGACAGGATACTTTTGGGCTACACCTTC. Encoded protein: CASSLDRILLGYTF.

The CDR3 protein is CASRRTGEQPQHF. CDR3 in DNA: TGTGCCAGTAGAAGGACAGGGGAACAGCCCCAGCATTTT. The chain joins TRBV19 to TRBJ1-5, with 9 bases aligning to TRBD1. Germline CDR1 LNHDA, CDR2 SQIVND (reference sequence). The V segment lost 6 bases and the J segment 7 bases; nucleotides outside the gene matches: 4. This CDR3 spans 13 amino acids.

V is TRBV4-1 and J is TRBJ2-5, with 7 bases that match TRBD2. Germline CDR1 reads MGHRA; CDR2 reads YSYEKL. J lost 2 bases, V lost 4 bases, and 13 bases had no gene match. The CDR3 is 17 residues long. CDR3 in DNA: TGCGCCAGCAGCCGCCTGCCCATGTGGCGGGGGCAAGAGACCCAGTACTTC. Translation gives CASSRLPMWRGQETQYF.

This clone has a single count. This CDR3 is CAYSRETQYF. DNA for the CDR3: TGTGCCTACTCCCGGGAGACCCAGTACTTC. The chain employs TRBV30 and TRBJ2-5; D uncertain. The CDR3 is made up of 10 amino acids. CDR1 is GTSNPN, CDR2 SVGIG, per germline (reference sequence). V was pared by 7 bases and J by 5 bases, with 8 bases between.

The chain carries TRBV2 and TRBJ1-2; D unclear. The CDR3 is 17 residues long. Trimming took off 4 bases at V and 5 bases at J, with 23 bases between the two ends. Germline lookup yields CDR1 SNHLY and CDR2 FYNNEI. The CDR3 sequence is CASSVSGLVPFLYGYTF. DNA for the CDR3: TGTGCCAGCAGTGTTTCGGGTCTGGTCCCCTTCCTTTATGGCTACACCTTC.

The chain links TRBV5-6 to TRBJ1-2, with a weak D call TRBD1 (5 bases). V dropped 2 bases and J dropped 8 bases, with 10 bases sitting between them. Per germline, CDR1 SGHDT and CDR2 YYEEEE. The length of the CDR3 is 12 residues. The CDR3 coding sequence is TGTGCCAGCAGCTTAGGGGCCCGGGGCTACACCTTC. Amino acids: CASSLGARGYTF.

This rearrangement joins TRBV5-6 to TRBJ2-7, with a weak D call TRBD1 (6 bases). Germline V gene sequence: CDR1 SGHDT, CDR2 YYEEEE. CDR3 size: 15 residues. Between the trimmed V and J ends, which lost 4 bases and 0 bases, there was a span of 14 bases. The CDR3 coding sequence is TGTGCCAGCAGCGTCGACAGGAGTTCCTCCTACGAGCAGTACTTC. This translates into CASSVDRSSSYEQYF. The complete variable domain, with remaining parts taken from reference TRBV5-6 and TRBJ2-7, reads DAGVTQSPTHLIKTRGQQVTLRCSPKSGHDTVSWYQQALGQGPQFIFQYYEEEERQRGNFPDRFSGHQFPNYSSELNVNALLLGDSALYLCASSVDRSSSYEQYFGPGTRLTVT.

The count of this clone is one. J is TRBJ2-2 and V is TRBV5-4; a weak D match, TRBD1 (6 bases). The CDR3 runs 14 residues. V was shortened by 0 bases and J by 5 bases, with 8 bases between the two germline ends. Germline V gene sequence: CDR1 SGHNT, CDR2 YYREEE (reference sequence). The CDR3 loop is CASSLGGPTGELFF. In DNA, the CDR3 is TGTGCCAGCAGCTTGGGGGGGCCGACCGGGGAGCTGTTTTTT. Using reference TRBV5-4 and TRBJ2-2 for the parts outside the CDR3, the full variable domain is ETGVTQSPTHLIKTRGQQVTLRCSSQSGHNTVSWYQQALGQGPQFIFQYYREEENGRGNFPPRFSGLQFPNYSSELNVNALELDDSALYLCASSLGGPTGELFFGEGSRLTVL.